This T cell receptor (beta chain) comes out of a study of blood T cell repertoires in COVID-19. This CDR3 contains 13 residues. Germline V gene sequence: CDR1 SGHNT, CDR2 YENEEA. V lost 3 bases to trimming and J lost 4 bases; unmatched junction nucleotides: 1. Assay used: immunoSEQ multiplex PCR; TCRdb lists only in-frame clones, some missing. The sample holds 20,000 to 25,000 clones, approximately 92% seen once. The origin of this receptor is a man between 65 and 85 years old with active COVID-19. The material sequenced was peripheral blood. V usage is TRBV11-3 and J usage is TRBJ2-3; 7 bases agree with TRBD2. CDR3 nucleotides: TGTGCCAGCAGCTTCGGACTAGCAGATACGCAGTATTTT. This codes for CASSFGLADTQYF. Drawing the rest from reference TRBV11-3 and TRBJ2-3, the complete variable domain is EAGVVQSPRYKIIEKKQPVAFWCNPISGHNTLYWYLQNLGQGPELLIRYENEEAVDDSQLPKDRFSAERLKGVDSTLKIQPAELGDSAVYLCASSFGLADTQYFGPGTRLTVL.